The TCR beta chain under discussion was sequenced for a study of T cell responses to AZD1222 COVID-19 vaccine. On this clone: Its target is unknown.

Data came from immunoSEQ multiplex PCR; TCRdb stores just in-frame clones and leaves some out. The table shows roughly 140,000 clones, with around nine tenths occurring only once. Trimming removed 0 bases from V and 1 base from J, with 10 bases in between. Germline CDR1 SGHKS, CDR2 YYEKEE (reference sequence). There are 16 residues in the CDR3. Study-level points and caveats: Donors were largely white British and mainly female; clonal diversity was possibly underestimated. Spike-specific TCR breadth and depth both grew after two AZD1222 doses. A reported finding is that nearly half of spike-specific TCRs target unmutated variant regions.

This specimen was peripheral blood, taken on day 0 of MenACWY control vaccination. The TCR was taken from an adult in good health. This chain uses TRBV5-5 with TRBJ2-2; maybe TRBD2 (6 bases). CDR3 residues: CASSLVEGLNTGELFF. The CDR3 DNA sequence: TGTGCCAGCAGCTTGGTCGAGGGACTGAACACCGGGGAGCTGTTTTTT.